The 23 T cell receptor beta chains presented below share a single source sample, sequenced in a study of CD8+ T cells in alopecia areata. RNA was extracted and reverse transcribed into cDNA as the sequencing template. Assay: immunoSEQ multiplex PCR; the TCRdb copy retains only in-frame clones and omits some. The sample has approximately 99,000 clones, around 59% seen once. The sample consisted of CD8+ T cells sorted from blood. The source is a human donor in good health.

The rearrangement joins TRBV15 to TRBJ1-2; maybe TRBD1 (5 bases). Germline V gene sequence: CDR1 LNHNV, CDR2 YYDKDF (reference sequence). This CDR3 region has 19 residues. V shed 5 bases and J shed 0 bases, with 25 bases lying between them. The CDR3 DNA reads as TGTGCCACCAGCCCTAACGCCCCAGGGACTCATCCTTCTAACTATGGCTACACCTTC. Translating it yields CATSPNAPGTHPSNYGYTF.

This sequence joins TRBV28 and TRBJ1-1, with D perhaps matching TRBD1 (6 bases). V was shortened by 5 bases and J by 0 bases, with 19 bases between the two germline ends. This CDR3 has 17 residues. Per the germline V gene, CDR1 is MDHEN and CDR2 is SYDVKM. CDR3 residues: CASSVDSSDPMNTEAFF. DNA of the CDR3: TGTGCCAGCAGTGTGGACAGCTCCGATCCCATGAACACTGAAGCTTTCTTT.

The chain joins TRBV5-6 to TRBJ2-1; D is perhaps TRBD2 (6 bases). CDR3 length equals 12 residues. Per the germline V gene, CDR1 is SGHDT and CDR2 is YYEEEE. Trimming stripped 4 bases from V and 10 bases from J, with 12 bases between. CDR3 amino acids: CASSLGAGEQFF. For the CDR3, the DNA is TGTGCCAGCAGCCTTGGGGCGGGGGAGCAGTTCTTC.

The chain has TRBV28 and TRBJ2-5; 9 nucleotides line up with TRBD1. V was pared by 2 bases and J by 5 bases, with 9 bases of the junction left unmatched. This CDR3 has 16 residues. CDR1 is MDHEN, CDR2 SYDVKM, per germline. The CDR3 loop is CASSLGGTGTGETQYF. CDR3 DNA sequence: TGTGCCAGCAGTTTAGGTGGCACAGGGACAGGGGAGACCCAGTACTTC. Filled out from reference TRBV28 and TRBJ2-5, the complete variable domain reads DVKVTQSSRYLVKRTGEKVFLECVQDMDHENMFWYRQDPGLGLRLIYFSYDVKMKEKGDIPEGYSVSREKKERFSLILESASTNQTSMYLCASSLGGTGTGETQYFGPGTRLLVL.

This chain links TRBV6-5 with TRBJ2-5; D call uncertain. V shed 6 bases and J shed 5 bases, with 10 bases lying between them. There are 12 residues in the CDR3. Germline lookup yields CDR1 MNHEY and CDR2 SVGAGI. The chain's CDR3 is CASRNPRETQYF. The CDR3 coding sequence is TGTGCCAGCAGGAACCCCCGGGAGACCCAGTACTTC.

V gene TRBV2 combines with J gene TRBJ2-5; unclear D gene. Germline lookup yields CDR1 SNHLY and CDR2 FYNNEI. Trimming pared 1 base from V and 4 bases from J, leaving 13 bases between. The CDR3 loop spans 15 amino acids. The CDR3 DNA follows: TGTGCCAGCAGTGAAGAGGGCGACCCGCGAGAGACCCAGTACTTC. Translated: CASSEEGDPRETQYF.

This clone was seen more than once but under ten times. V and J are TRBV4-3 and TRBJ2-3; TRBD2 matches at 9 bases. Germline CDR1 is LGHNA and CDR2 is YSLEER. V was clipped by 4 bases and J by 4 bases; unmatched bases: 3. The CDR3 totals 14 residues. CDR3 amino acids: CASSLERGADTQYF. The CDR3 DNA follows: TGCGCCAGCAGCCTAGAGCGGGGGGCAGATACGCAGTATTTT.

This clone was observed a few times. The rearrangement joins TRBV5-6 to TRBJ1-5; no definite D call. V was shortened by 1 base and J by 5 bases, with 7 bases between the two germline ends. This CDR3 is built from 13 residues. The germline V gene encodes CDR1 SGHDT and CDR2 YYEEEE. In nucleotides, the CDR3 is TGTGCCAGCAGCTTGACGGGGTATCAGCCCCAGCATTTT. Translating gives CASSLTGYQPQHF.

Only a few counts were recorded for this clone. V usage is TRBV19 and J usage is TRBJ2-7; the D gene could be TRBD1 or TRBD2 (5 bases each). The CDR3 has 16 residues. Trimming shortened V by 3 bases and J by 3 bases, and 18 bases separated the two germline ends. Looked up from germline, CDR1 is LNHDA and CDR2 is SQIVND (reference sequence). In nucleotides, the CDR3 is TGTGCCAGTAGTATCCCCGCCCGGGACGGCAACTACGAGCAGTACTTC. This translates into CASSIPARDGNYEQYF.

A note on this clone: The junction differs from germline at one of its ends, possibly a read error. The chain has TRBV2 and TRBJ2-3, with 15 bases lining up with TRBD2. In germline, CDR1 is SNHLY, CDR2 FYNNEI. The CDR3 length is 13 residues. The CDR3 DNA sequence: TGCGGGACTAGCGGGGGGTGGACAGATACGCAGTATTTT. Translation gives CGTSGGWTDTQYF.

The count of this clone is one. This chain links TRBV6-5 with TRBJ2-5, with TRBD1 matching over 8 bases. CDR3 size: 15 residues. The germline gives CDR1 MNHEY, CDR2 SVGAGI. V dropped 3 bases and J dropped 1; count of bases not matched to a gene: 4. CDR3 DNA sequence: TGTGCCAGCAGTTATACAGGGGGTAGCCAAGAGACCCAGTACTTC. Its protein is CASSYTGGSQETQYF.

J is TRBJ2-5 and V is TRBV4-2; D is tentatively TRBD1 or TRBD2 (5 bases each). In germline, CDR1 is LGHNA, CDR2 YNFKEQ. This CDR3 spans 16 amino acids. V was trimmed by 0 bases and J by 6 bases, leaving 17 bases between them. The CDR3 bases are TGTGCCAGCAGCCAAGATCAGGGCCCTAGCACACAGACCCAGTACTTC. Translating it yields CASSQDQGPSTQTQYF.

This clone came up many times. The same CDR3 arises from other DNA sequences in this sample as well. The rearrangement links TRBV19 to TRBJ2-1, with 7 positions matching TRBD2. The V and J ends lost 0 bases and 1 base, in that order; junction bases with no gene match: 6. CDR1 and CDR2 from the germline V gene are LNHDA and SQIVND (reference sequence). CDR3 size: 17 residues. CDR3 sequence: CASSIDLASGSYNEQFF. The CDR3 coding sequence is TGTGCCAGTAGTATAGATCTGGCTAGCGGATCCTACAATGAGCAGTTCTTC.

In DNA form, the CDR3 reads TGTGCCAGCGGTGGACTCAATCAGCCCCAGCATTTT. It yields the protein CASGGLNQPQHF. J is TRBJ1-5 and V is TRBV6-1; D is uncertain. The CDR3 extends over 12 amino acids. The germline CDR1 and CDR2 sequences are MNHNS and SASEGT. The V and J ends lost 8 bases and 3 bases respectively, with 8 bases between them.

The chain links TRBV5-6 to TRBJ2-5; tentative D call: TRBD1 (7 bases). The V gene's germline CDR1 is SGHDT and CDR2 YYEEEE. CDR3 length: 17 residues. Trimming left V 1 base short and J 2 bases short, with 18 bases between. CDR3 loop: CASSLLFKGAGQETQYF. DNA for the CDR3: TGTGCCAGCAGCTTGTTGTTTAAGGGGGCGGGGCAAGAGACCCAGTACTTC.

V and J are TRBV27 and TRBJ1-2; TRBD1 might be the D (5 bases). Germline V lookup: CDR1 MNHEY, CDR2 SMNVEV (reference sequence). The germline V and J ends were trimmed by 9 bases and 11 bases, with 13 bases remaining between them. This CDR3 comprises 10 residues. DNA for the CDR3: TGTGCCAGACTAATAACAGGTTACACCTTC. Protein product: CARLITGYTF.

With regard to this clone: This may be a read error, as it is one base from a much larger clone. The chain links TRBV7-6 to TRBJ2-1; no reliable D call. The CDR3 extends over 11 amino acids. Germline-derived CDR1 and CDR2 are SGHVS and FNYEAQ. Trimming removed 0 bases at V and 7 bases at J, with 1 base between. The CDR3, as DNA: TGTGCCAGCAGCTTAGCAAATGAGCAGTTCTTC. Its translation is CASSLANEQFF.

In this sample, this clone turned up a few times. CDR3 region: CATASGAMGGYTF. For the CDR3, the DNA is TGTGCCACCGCGTCGGGGGCGATGGGAGGCTACACCTTC. The chain joins TRBV15 to TRBJ1-2; D is possibly TRBD1 (6 bases). The CDR3 has 13 amino acids. Germline CDR1 is LNHNV and CDR2 is YYDKDF (reference sequence). The V end lost 8 bases, the J end lost 8 bases, and 18 bases lay between the germline ends.

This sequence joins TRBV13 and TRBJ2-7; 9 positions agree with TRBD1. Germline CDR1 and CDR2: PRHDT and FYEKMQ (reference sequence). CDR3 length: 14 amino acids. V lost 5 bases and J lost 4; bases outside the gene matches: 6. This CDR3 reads CASSRTGVAYEQYF. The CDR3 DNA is TGTGCCAGCAGCCGGACAGGGGTTGCGTACGAGCAGTACTTC. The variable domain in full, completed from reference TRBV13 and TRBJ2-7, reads AAGVIQSPRHLIKEKRETATLKCYPIPRHDTVYWYQQGPGQDPQFLISFYEKMQSDKGSIPDRFSAQQFSDYHSELNMSSLELGDSALYFCASSRTGVAYEQYFGPGTRLTVT.

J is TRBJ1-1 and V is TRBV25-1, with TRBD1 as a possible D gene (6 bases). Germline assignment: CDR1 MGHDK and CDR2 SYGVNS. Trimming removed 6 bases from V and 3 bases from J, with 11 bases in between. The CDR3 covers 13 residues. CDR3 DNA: TGTGCCAGCAGAGGGGGGGGATACACTGAAGCTTTCTTT. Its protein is CASRGGGYTEAFF.

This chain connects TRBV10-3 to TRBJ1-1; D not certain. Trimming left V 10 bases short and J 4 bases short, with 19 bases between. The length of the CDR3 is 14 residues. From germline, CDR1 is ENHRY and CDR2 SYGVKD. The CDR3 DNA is TGTGCCACCCTGGACCCGGGAGTGGCCACTGAAGCTTTCTTT. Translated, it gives CATLDPGVATEAFF.

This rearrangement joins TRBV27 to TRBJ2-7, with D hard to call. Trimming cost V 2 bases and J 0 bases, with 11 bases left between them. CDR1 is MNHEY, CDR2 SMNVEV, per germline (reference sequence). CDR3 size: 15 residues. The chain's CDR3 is CASSLKGPSSYEQYF. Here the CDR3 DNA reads TGTGCCAGCAGTTTAAAAGGTCCTAGCTCCTACGAGCAGTACTTC.

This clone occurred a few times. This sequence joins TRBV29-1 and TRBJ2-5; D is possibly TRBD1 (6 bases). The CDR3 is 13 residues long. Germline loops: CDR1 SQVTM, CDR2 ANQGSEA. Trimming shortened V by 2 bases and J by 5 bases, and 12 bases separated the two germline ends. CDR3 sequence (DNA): TGCAGCGTTGAACTTAGGGGGACGGAGACCCAGTACTTC. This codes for CSVELRGTETQYF.